These 22 T cell receptor beta chains came from one sample sequenced in a study of shared clonotypes between healthy human individuals. Measured with immunoSEQ multiplex PCR; TCRdb has only the in-frame clones, and not every one. The sample holds 2 million to 2.5 million clones; about 95% are singletons and the top ten take 1% to 1.3%. Cells designated naive CD8 were CD45RO-negative and were positively selected for CCR7, with terminally differentiated effector memory CD45RA+ cells excluded. Input material: naive CD8+ T cells sorted from blood. All receptors come from a man aged 18 to 35 in good health.

The chain has TRBV5-4 and TRBJ2-5, with D unclear. CDR3 length: 19 residues. The V end lost 4 bases, the J end lost 0 bases, and 25 bases lay between the germline ends. Germline CDR1 SGHNT, CDR2 YYREEE (reference sequence). The CDR3 DNA reads TGTGCCAGCAGCCCCCACGGTGGGGTAGTGTCTTTTGACCAAGAGACCCAGTACTTC. Protein sequence: CASSPHGGVVSFDQETQYF.

The CDR3 is CASSRATRVWETQYF. In nucleotides, the CDR3 is TGTGCCAGCAGCCGGGCGACTAGGGTTTGGGAGACCCAGTACTTC. The V gene is TRBV7-2, the J gene TRBJ2-5; a weak D match, TRBD2 (6 bases). Germline CDR1 and CDR2: SGHTA and FQGNSA. The ends were cut back, 5 bases at V and 5 bases at J, with 18 bases in the middle. This CDR3 spans 15 amino acids.

The genes are TRBV27 and TRBJ2-7; D may be TRBD2 (6 bases). Deletions cut 3 bases from V and 0 bases from J, with 12 bases between. The CDR3 runs to 15 residues. Germline loops: CDR1 MNHEY, CDR2 SMNVEV (reference sequence). The CDR3 DNA reads as TGTGCCAGCAGTTTTGGTTTCGGGGGCTCCTACGAGCAGTACTTC. Translation: CASSFGFGGSYEQYF.

Here the CDR3 reads CASSLGDRGIETQYF. CDR3 DNA sequence: TGCGCCAGCAGCTTGGGGGACAGGGGTATAGAGACCCAGTACTTC. The J gene is TRBJ2-5, the V gene TRBV5-1; 10 bases map to TRBD1. Losses at the gene ends were 0 bases for V and 4 bases for J; bases not matched to a gene: 3. The CDR3 consists of 15 residues. CDR1 is SGHRS and CDR2 is YFSETQ in the germline V gene.

CDR3 protein: CAWDDPGGRAFF. The CDR3 DNA reads as TGTGCCTGGGATGATCCCGGGGGTAGGGCTTTCTTT. This sequence joins TRBV30 and TRBJ1-1; possible D gene TRBD1, 5 bases. From germline, CDR1 is GTSNPN and CDR2 SVGIG (reference sequence). This CDR3 is 12 amino acids long. Trimming removed 5 bases at V and 11 bases at J, with 18 bases between.

The CDR3 DNA reads TGTGCCAGCAGCGTAGGCGGACAGGGGCGCGAGACCCAGTACTTC. It specifies CASSVGGQGRETQYF. V and J are TRBV9 and TRBJ2-5, with TRBD1 matching 9 bases. There are 15 residues in the CDR3. Germline V gives CDR1 SGDLS, CDR2 YYNGEE. With 0 bases clipped from V and 5 bases from J, the junction kept 5 bases outside the gene matches. Looking up the rest from reference TRBV9 and TRBJ2-5 gives the full variable domain: DSGVTQTPKHLITATGQRVTLRCSPRSGDLSVYWYQQSLDQGLQFLIQYYNGEERAKGNILERFSAQQFPDLHSELNLSSLELGDSALYFCASSVGGQGRETQYFGPGTRLLVL.

The chain joins TRBV13 to TRBJ2-3; perhaps TRBD2 as D (6 bases). The length of the CDR3 is 17 residues. Germline V gene sequence: CDR1 PRHDT, CDR2 FYEKMQ (reference sequence). Trimming left V 2 bases short and J 7 bases short, with 22 bases between. Written as DNA, the CDR3 is TGTGCCAGCAGCTTATCCCCCCTTGTGGCGGGGCGTTATACGCAGTATTTT. Translating gives CASSLSPLVAGRYTQYF.

The V gene is TRBV6-5, the J gene TRBJ1-1, with TRBD1 identical over 7 bases. This CDR3 spans 12 amino acids. V shed 8 bases and J 1 base; nucleotides not matched to a gene: 1. CDR1 and CDR2 from the germline V gene are MNHEY and SVGAGI. CDR3 protein: CASGTANTEAFF. CDR3 nucleotides: TGTGCCAGCGGGACAGCGAACACTGAAGCTTTCTTT.

This chain joins TRBV7-8 and TRBJ2-7, with a weak D call TRBD1 (6 bases). From germline, CDR1 is SGHVS and CDR2 FQNEAQ. Trimming stripped 5 bases from V and 5 bases from J, with 19 bases between. The CDR3 totals 15 residues. The CDR3 bases are TGTGCCAGCAGCCCCCGGACAGATCTTACGGACGAGCAGTACTTC. This sequence encodes CASSPRTDLTDEQYF.

This clone was detected once. The chain uses TRBV7-8 and TRBJ2-3; 10 nucleotides agree with TRBD2. Germline assignment: CDR1 SGHVS and CDR2 FQNEAQ. V dropped 5 bases and J dropped 0; count of bases not matched to a gene: 5. The CDR3 covers 16 residues. The CDR3 DNA reads as TGTGCCAGCAGCGCCCAGACTAGCGGGAGCACAGATACGCAGTATTTT. It encodes CASSAQTSGSTDTQYF.

The chain combines TRBV30 with TRBJ2-7, with D unresolved. Trimming left V 0 bases short and J 1 base short, with 25 bases between. Germline V CDR1 and CDR2: GTSNPN, SVGIG (reference sequence). The CDR3 runs to 19 residues. The CDR3 loop reads CAWSVRSIALRVHSYEQYF. DNA of the CDR3: TGTGCCTGGAGTGTACGTTCTATCGCGTTAAGGGTACATTCCTACGAGCAGTACTTC.

The J gene is TRBJ2-7, the V gene TRBV6-5; a possible D gene is TRBD1 (6 bases). V was shortened by 2 bases and J by 2 bases, with 10 bases between the two germline ends. Germline V gene lookup returns CDR1 MNHEY and CDR2 SVGAGI. This CDR3 is 14 amino acids long. The CDR3 loop reads CASSYGGSAYEQYF. Here the CDR3 DNA reads TGTGCCAGCAGTTACGGGGGCAGCGCCTACGAGCAGTACTTC.

The chain has TRBV6-5 and TRBJ1-2; TRBD1 is a possible D gene (6 bases). CDR1 is MNHEY, CDR2 SVGAGI, per germline. V was shortened by 5 bases and J by 8 bases, with 12 bases between the two germline ends. The CDR3 has 12 residues. In nucleotides, the CDR3 is TGTGCCAGCAGTCCCCGGGGGCTAGGCTACACCTTC. Protein product: CASSPRGLGYTF.

Remarks on this clone: The sample holds other DNA sequences that translate to the same CDR3. This sequence joins TRBV6-5 and TRBJ2-7, with a tentative D call TRBD2 (6 bases). V lost 6 bases, J lost 3 bases, and 12 bases lay in between. This CDR3 is built from 13 residues. Germline values: CDR1 MNHEY, CDR2 SVGAGI. CDR3 nucleotides: TGTGCCAGCAGCCCAGGGCGGGACTACGAGCAGTACTTC. It yields the protein CASSPGRDYEQYF.

This clone occurred a few times. The chain uses TRBV7-9 and TRBJ2-7, with D possibly being TRBD1 (6 bases). The CDR3 loop spans 16 amino acids. The germline V gene has CDR1 SEHNR and CDR2 FQNEAQ (reference sequence). Deletions cut 5 bases from V and 7 bases from J, with 24 bases between. CDR3 sequence: CASSLEFGQPYVEQYF. CDR3 nucleotides: TGTGCCAGCAGCCTCGAGTTCGGACAGCCCTACGTGGAGCAGTACTTC.

The chain combines TRBV19 with TRBJ1-5; 9 nucleotides match TRBD1. Losses at the gene ends were 2 bases for V and 0 bases for J; bases not matched to a gene: 2. The CDR3 length is 16 residues. Germline loops: CDR1 LNHDA, CDR2 SQIVND (reference sequence). CDR3 DNA sequence: TGTGCCAGTAGTATATGGACAGGGGCTAGCAATCAGCCCCAGCATTTT. Protein product: CASSIWTGASNQPQHF.

The V call is TRBV27, the J call TRBJ2-1; D uncertain. Trimming stripped 4 bases from V and 2 bases from J, with 9 bases between. The CDR3 is 14 residues long. Germline lookup yields CDR1 MNHEY and CDR2 SMNVEV (reference sequence). The CDR3 sequence: CASSYGGAYNEQFF. CDR3 coding DNA: TGTGCCAGCAGTTACGGTGGGGCCTACAATGAGCAGTTCTTC.

The chain employs TRBV5-8 and TRBJ1-5, with 11 nucleotides matching TRBD1. The CDR3 is made up of 15 amino acids. Germline V lookup: CDR1 SGHTS, CDR2 YDEGEE. J lost 7 bases, V lost 4 bases, and 7 bases had no gene match. The CDR3 region is CASSPGQGESQPQHF. The CDR3 nucleotides read TGTGCCAGCAGCCCGGGACAGGGGGAAAGCCAGCCCCAGCATTTT.

As regards this clone: Other DNA sequences in this sample translate to the same CDR3. This sequence joins TRBV11-2 and TRBJ2-7, with D possibly called TRBD1 or TRBD2 (5 bases each). CDR1 and CDR2 (germline): SGHAT, FQNNGV. CDR3 length: 13 residues. The V gene lost 3 bases and the J gene lost 2 bases, with 8 bases spanning the gap. CDR3 coding DNA: TGTGCCAGCAGCTTTGGGGGAACCTACGAGCAGTACTTC. Translated: CASSFGGTYEQYF.

The rearrangement links TRBV2 to TRBJ2-3, with TRBD2 matching 10 bases. CDR1 and CDR2 from the germline V gene are SNHLY and FYNNEI. V lost 6 bases to trimming and J lost 4 bases; unmatched junction nucleotides: 4. This CDR3 region has 14 residues. CDR3 protein: CASRSGGAPDTQYF. CDR3 DNA sequence: TGTGCCAGCAGGAGCGGGGGGGCCCCAGATACGCAGTATTTT.

The rearrangement uses TRBV27 and TRBJ2-3, with 7 bases that match TRBD1. Germline loops: CDR1 MNHEY, CDR2 SMNVEV (reference sequence). Trimming took 3 bases from V and 6 from J; bases not matched to a gene: 15. The CDR3 sequence is 17 residues long. CDR3 DNA: TGTGCCAGCAGTTTGTCTTCGTTGAGACAGGGTTCTGATACGCAGTATTTT. Encoded protein: CASSLSSLRQGSDTQYF.

The chain joins TRBV29-1 to TRBJ2-3, with TRBD2 matching 10 bases. V lost 7 bases to trimming and J lost 1 base; unmatched junction nucleotides: 8. This CDR3 has 15 residues. CDR1 is SQVTM and CDR2 is ANQGSEA in the germline V gene. CDR3 sequence (DNA): TGCAGCGCTGCCTTTCTAGCGGGGGGCACAGATACGCAGTATTTT. Translation gives CSAAFLAGGTDTQYF.